This T cell receptor (beta chain) came from a study of shared clonotypes between healthy human individuals. About the research overall: A couple of female and three male donors aged 18 to 49 were enrolled. Whole-study findings and limits: Enrolling few donors narrowed the genetic and exposure-history diversity that was represented. Sampling involved blood alone; tissue repertoires likely differ.

Using immunoSEQ multiplex PCR, the repertoire was profiled, and TCRdb retains in-frame clones only, with some absent. The sample lists some 470,000 clones, about 79% occurring once. Unmatched junction bases numbered 6, after V lost 6 bases and J lost 3 bases. The CDR3 has 15 amino acids. Per germline, CDR1 MDHEN and CDR2 SYDVKM. Comment on this clone: Its antigen is not identified.

The sample comprised PBMCs. The source of this sequence is a woman in her 40s in good health. Some clones in this sample may be carry-over from other donors' samples. V gene TRBV28 combines with J gene TRBJ2-7, with 12 bases fitting TRBD1. CDR3 sequence reads: CASREGQGALYEQYF. CDR3 bases: TGTGCCAGCAGGGAGGGACAGGGGGCTCTCTACGAGCAGTACTTC. Full variable domain (outside the CDR3, taken from reference TRBV28 and TRBJ2-7): DVKVTQSSRYLVKRTGEKVFLECVQDMDHENMFWYRQDPGLGLRLIYFSYDVKMKEKGDIPEGYSVSREKKERFSLILESASTNQTSMYLCASREGQGALYEQYFGPGTRLTVT.